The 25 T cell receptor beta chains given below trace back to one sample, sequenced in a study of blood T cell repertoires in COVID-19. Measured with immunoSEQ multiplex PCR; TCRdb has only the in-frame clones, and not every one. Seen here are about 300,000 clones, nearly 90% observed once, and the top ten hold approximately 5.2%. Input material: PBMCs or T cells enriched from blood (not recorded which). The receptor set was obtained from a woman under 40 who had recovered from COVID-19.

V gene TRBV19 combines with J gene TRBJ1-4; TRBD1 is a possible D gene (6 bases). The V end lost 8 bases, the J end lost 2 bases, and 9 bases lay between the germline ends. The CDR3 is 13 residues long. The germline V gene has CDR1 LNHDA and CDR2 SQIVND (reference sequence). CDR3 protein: CASGGATNEKLFF. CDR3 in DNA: TGTGCCAGTGGGGGGGCGACTAATGAAAAACTGTTTTTT.

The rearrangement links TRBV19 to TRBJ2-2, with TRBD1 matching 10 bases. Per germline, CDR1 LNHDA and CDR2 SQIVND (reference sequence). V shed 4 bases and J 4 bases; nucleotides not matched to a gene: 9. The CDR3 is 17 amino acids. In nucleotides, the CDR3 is TGTGCCAGTAGTACCCGGGACAGGGGATCGGGCACCGGGGAGCTGTTTTTT. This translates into CASSTRDRGSGTGELFF.

CDR3: CASSHSGQTNTGELFF. As DNA, the CDR3 is TGCGCCAGCAGCCACTCGGGACAAACAAACACCGGGGAGCTGTTTTTT. The rearrangement joins TRBV4-1 to TRBJ2-2; D perhaps matches TRBD1 (6 bases). V lost 3 bases, J lost 2 bases, and 13 bases lay in between. CDR3 length: 16 amino acids. Germline V gene lookup returns CDR1 MGHRA and CDR2 YSYEKL.

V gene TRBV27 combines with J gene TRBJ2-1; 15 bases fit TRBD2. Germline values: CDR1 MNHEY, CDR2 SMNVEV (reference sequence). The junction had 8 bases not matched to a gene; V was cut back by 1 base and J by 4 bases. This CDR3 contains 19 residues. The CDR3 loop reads CASSLWAPGLAGGYNEQFF. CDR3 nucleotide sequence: TGTGCCAGCAGTTTATGGGCCCCGGGACTAGCGGGGGGTTACAATGAGCAGTTCTTC.

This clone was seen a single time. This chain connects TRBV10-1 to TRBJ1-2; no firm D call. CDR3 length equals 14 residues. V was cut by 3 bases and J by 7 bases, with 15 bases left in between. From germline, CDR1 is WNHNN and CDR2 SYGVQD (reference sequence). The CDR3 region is CASSEGPGMGGYTF. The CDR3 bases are TGCGCCAGCAGTGAAGGTCCGGGGATGGGTGGCTACACCTTC.

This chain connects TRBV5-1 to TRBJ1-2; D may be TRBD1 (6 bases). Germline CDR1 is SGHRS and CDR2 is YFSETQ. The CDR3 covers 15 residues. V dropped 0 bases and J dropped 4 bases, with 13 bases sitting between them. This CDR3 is CASSLGAGTSYGYTF. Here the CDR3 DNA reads TGCGCCAGCAGCTTGGGCGCCGGGACAAGCTATGGCTACACCTTC. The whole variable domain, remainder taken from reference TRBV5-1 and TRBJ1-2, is KAGVTQTPRYLIKTRGQQVTLSCSPISGHRSVSWYQQTPGQGLQFLFEYFSETQRNKGNFPGRFSGRQFSNSRSEMNVSTLELGDSALYLCASSLGAGTSYGYTFGSGTRLTVV.

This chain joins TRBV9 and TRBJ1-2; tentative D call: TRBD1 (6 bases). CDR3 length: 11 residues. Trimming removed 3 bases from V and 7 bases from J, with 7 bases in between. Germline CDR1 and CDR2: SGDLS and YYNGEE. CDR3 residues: CASSGRGGYTF. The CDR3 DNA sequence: TGTGCCAGCAGCGGCAGGGGTGGCTACACCTTC.

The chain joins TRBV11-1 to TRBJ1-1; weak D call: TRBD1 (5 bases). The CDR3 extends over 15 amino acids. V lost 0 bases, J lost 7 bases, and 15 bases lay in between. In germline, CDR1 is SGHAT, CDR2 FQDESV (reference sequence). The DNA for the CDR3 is TGTGCCAGCAGCTTAGCTCGGGGGAGTACGGGTGAAGCTTTCTTT. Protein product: CASSLARGSTGEAFF. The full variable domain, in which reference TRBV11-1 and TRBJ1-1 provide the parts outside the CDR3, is EAEVAQSPRYKITEKSQAVAFWCDPISGHATLYWYRQILGQGPELLVQFQDESVVDDSQLPKDRFSAERLKGVDSTLKIQPAELGDSAMYLCASSLARGSTGEAFFGQGTRLTVV.

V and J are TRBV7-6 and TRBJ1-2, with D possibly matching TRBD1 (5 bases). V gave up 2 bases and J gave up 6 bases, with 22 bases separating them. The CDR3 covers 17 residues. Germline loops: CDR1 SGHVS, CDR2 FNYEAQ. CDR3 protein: CASSLTPQGRTTDGYTF. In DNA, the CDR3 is TGTGCCAGCAGCTTAACCCCGCAGGGAAGGACAACTGATGGCTACACCTTC.

CDR3 in DNA: TGCGCCAGCAGCCCCTCCCGGCTAGCGGGGTACAATGAGCAGTTCTTC. Its translation: CASSPSRLAGYNEQFF. The chain recombines TRBV5-1 with TRBJ2-1, with 9 positions matching TRBD2. V trimming: 4 bases; J trimming: 4 bases; junction bases outside the gene matches: 9. CDR1 SGHRS and CDR2 YFSETQ come from the germline V gene. The CDR3 runs 16 residues.

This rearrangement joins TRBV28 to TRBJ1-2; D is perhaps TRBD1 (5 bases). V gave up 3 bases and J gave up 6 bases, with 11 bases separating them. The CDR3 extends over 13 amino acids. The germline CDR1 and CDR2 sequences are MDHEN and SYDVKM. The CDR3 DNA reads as TGTGCCAGCAGTTTTGGGCGGGGCGATGGCTACACCTTC. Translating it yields CASSFGRGDGYTF.

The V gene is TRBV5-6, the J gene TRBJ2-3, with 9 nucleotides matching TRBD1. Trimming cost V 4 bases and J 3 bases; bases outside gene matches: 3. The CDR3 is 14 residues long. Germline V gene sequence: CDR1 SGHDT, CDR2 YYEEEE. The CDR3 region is CASSHRGRTDTQYF. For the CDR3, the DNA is TGTGCCAGCAGCCACAGGGGGCGGACAGATACGCAGTATTTT.

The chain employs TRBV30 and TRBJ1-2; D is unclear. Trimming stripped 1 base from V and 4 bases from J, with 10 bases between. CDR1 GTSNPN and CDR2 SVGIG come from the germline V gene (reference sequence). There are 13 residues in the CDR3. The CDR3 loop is CAWSGFRGYGYTF. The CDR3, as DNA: TGTGCCTGGAGTGGTTTTCGGGGCTATGGCTACACCTTC.

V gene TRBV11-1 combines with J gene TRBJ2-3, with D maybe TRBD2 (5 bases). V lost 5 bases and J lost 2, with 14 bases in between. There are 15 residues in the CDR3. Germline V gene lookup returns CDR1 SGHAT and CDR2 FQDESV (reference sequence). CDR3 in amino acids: CASSHWRTFTDTQYF. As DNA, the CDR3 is TGTGCCAGCAGCCACTGGAGGACCTTCACAGATACGCAGTATTTT. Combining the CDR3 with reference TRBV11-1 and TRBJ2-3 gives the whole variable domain EAEVAQSPRYKITEKSQAVAFWCDPISGHATLYWYRQILGQGPELLVQFQDESVVDDSQLPKDRFSAERLKGVDSTLKIQPAELGDSAMYLCASSHWRTFTDTQYFGPGTRLTVL.

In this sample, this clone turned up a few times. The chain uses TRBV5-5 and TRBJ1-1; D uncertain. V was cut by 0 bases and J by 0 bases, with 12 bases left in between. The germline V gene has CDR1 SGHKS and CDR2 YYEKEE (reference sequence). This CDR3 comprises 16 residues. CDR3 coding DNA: TGTGCCAGCAGCTTGGTTGGCCATTCGATGAACACTGAAGCTTTCTTT. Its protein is CASSLVGHSMNTEAFF.

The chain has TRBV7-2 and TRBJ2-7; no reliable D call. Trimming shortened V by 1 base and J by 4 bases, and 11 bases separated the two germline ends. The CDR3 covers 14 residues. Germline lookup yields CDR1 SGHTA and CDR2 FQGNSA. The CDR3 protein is CASSLGGLEYEQYF. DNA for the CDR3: TGTGCCAGCAGCTTAGGAGGTCTTGAATACGAGCAGTACTTC. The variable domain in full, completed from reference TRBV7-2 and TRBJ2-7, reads GAGVSQSPSNKVTEKGKDVELRCDPISGHTALYWYRQSLGQGLEFLIYFQGNSAPDKSGLPSDRFSAERTGGSVSTLTIQRTQQEDSAVYLCASSLGGLEYEQYFGPGTRLTVT.

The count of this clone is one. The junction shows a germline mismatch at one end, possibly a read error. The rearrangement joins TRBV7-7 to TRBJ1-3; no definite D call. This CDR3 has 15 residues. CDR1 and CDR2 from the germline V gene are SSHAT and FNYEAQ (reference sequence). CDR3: CASSLGREYGNTIYF. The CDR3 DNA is TGTGCTAGCAGCTTAGGAAGGGAGTACGGAAACACCATATATTTT. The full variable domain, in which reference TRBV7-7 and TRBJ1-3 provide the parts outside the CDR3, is GAGVSQSPRYKVTKRGQDVTLRCDPISSHATLYWYQQALGQGPEFLTYFNYEAQPDKSGLPSDRFSAERPEGSISTLTIQRTEQRDSAMYRCASSLGREYGNTIYFGEGSWLTVV.

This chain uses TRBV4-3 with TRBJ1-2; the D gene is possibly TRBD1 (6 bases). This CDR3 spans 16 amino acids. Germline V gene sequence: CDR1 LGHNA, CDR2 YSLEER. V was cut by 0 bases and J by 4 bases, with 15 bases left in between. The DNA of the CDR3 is TGCGCCAGCAGCCAAGAGGGGGGGGCCTTGCCCTATGGCTACACCTTC. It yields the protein CASSQEGGALPYGYTF.

CDR3 nucleotides: TGTGCCAGTAGTGTCCCCGGACAGGGGGGCAACTATGGCTACACCTTC. It translates to CASSVPGQGGNYGYTF. This chain links TRBV19 with TRBJ1-2, with TRBD1 identical over 10 bases. Losses at the gene ends were 5 bases for V and 2 bases for J; bases not matched to a gene: 8. The CDR3 is 16 residues long. From germline, CDR1 is LNHDA and CDR2 SQIVND (reference sequence). The full variable domain, with the rest looked up from reference TRBV19 and TRBJ1-2, is DGGITQSPKYLFRKEGQNVTLSCEQNLNHDAMYWYRQDPGQGLRLIYYSQIVNDFQKGDIAEGYSVSREKKESFPLTVTSAQKNPTAFYLCASSVPGQGGNYGYTFGSGTRLTVV.

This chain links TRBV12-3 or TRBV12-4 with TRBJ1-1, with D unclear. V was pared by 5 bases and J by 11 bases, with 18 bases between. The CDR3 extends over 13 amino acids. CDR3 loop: CASSPPSTPSAFF. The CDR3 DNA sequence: TGTGCCAGCAGTCCTCCATCGACACCGTCCGCTTTCTTT.

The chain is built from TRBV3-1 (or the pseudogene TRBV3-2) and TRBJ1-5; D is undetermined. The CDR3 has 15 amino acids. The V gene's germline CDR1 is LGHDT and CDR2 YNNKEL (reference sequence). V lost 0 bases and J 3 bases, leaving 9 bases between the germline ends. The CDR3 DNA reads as TGTGCCAGCAGCCAAGATTTAACAGTCAATCAGCCCCAGCATTTT. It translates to CASSQDLTVNQPQHF.

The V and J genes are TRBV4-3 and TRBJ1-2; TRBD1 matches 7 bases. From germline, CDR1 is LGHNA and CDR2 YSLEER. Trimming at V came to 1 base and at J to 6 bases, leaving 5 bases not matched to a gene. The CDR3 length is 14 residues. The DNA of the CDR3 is TGCGCCAGCAGCCAAGGGAAGACAGGGAATGGCTACACCTTC. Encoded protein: CASSQGKTGNGYTF.

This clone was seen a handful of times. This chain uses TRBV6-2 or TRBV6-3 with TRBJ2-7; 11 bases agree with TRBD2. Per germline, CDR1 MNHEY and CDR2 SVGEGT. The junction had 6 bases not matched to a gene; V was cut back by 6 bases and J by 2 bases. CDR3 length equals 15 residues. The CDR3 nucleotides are TGTGCCAGCAGCATACTAGCGGGGGCTACCTACGAGCAGTACTTC. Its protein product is CASSILAGATYEQYF.

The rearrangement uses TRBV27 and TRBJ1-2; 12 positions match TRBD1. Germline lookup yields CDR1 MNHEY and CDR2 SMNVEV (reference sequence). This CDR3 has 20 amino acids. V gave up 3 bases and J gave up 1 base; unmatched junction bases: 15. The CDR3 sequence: CASSFHVTRDRGPDNYGYTF. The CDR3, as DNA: TGTGCCAGCAGTTTCCACGTCACCCGGGACAGGGGGCCCGATAACTATGGCTACACCTTC.

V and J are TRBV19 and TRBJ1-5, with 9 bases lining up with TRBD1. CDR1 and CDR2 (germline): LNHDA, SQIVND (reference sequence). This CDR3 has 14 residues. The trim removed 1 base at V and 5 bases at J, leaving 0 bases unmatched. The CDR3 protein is CASSIGTGDQPQHF. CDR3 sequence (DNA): TGTGCCAGTAGTATAGGGACAGGGGATCAGCCCCAGCATTTT.